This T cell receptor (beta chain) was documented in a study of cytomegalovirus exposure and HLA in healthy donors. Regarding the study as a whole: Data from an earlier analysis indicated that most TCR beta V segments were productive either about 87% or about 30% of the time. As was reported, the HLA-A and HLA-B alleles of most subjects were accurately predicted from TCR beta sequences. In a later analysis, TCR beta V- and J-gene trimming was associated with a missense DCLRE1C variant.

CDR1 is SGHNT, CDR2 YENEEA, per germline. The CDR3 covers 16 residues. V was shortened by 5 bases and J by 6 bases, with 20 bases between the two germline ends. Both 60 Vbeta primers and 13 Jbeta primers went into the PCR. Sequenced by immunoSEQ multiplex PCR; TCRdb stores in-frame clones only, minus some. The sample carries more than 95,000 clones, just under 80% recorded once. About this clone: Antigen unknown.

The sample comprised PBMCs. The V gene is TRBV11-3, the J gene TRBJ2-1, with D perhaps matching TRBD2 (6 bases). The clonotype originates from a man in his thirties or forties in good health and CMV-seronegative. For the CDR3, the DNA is TGTGCCAGCAGCCCAAGTGGGGACTTTCTGAGCAATGAGCAGTTCTTC. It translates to CASSPSGDFLSNEQFF.